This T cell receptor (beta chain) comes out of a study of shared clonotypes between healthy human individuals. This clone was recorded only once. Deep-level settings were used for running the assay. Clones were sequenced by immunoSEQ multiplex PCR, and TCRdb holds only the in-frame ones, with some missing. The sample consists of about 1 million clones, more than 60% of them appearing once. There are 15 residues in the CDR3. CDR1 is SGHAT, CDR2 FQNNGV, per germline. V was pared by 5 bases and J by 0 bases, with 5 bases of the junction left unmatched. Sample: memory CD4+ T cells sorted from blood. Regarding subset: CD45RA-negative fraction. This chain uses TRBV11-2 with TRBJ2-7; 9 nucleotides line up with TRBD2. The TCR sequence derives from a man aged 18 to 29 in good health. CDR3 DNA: TGTGCCAGCAGCATTAGCGGGGGCAACTCCTACGAGCAGTACTTC. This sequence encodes CASSISGGNSYEQYF.